The source of this T cell receptor beta chain is a study of CD8+CD57+ T cells in acquired aplastic anemia. Turning to the study itself: Quantities of DNA derived from sorted CD4+ and CD8+ cells averaged approximately 3 ug. Overall study findings and caveats: For CD8+ Simpson's diversity, patients and controls showed no significant difference.

Genomic DNA acted as the template from which TCR beta VDJ combination and CDR3 sequence profiling were carried out. Using its own MiXCR run on the reads, TCRdb lists one record per CDR3 protein. The table has about 290,000 distinct CDR3 sequences, approximately 60% seen once. Germline-derived CDR1 and CDR2 are LGHDT and YNNKEL (reference sequence). Trimming left V 1 base short and J 7 bases short, with 14 bases between. The CDR3 contains 16 residues. Regarding this clonotype: Its specificity is not known.

Individuals selected for sequencing had exhibited CD8+CD57+ cell expansion on flow cytometry. Every one of the patients had aplastic anemia (severe, acquired). The clonotype was recovered from a human donor with aplastic anemia. The material sequenced was sorted CD4+, CD8+, or CD8+CD57+ T cells (not recorded which) from PBMCs. The V and J genes are TRBV3-1 and TRBJ1-6; no clear D gene. The CDR3 is CASSQGGGAGNSPLHF. CDR3 nucleotide sequence: TGTGCCAGCAGCCAAGGTGGAGGCGCAGGAAATTCACCCCTCCACTTT.